These T cell receptor beta chains were read from a single sample in a study of blood T cell repertoires in COVID-19. Method: immunoSEQ multiplex PCR; TCRdb's copy keeps in-frame clones and lacks some. Found here are 150,000 to 200,000 clones, 65% to 90% of them singletons; the top ten hold approximately 7%. Sequenced sample: peripheral blood. Receptor source: a woman aged 40 to 50 with COVID-19, enrolled during active disease. CDR3s include the opening cysteine and the closing phenylalanine or tryptophan. The order of the fields is V gene, J gene, CDR3 protein.

>TRBV24-1|TRBJ1-5
CATIIGGKGQPQHF
>TRBV12-3/TRBV12-4|TRBJ1-2
CASSFRRGRGYTF
>TRBV4-1|TRBJ2-7
CASSVIAGGDEQYF
>TRBV13|TRBJ1-1
CASSLTANMNTEAFF
>TRBV4-1|TRBJ1-3
CASSQVQGGLGNTIYF
>TRBV4-2|TRBJ1-1
CASGLGGNTEAFF
>TRBV7-9|TRBJ2-5
CASSSHLDYQETQYF
>TRBV2|TRBJ1-2
CASSPRTGSNYGYTF
>TRBV9|TRBJ2-5
CASSGYGQIQETQYF
>TRBV7-2|TRBJ2-5
CASSDRGASWETQYF
>TRBV5-6|TRBJ2-1
CASGLPGLGSNEQFF
>TRBV7-9|TRBJ2-1
CASSLVPSSGNEQFF
>TRBV19|TRBJ2-7
CASSTSFPRGLTLYEQYF
>TRBV6-5|TRBJ1-5
CASSTGTGGYQPQHF
>TRBV9|TRBJ1-4
CASSALQGLNEKLFF
>TRBV5-5|TRBJ1-2
CASSLDRLGGGYTF
>TRBV15|TRBJ1-2
CATSRDYEHQDGYTF
>TRBV6-1|TRBJ1-2
CASSDRGGYTF
>TRBV10-1|TRBJ1-1
CASSENRGLNTEAFF
>TRBV7-8|TRBJ1-2
CASSTLGQGGNGYTF
>TRBV28|TRBJ1-2
CASSPSRYYGYTF
>TRBV6-5|TRBJ1-6
CASTIERNSPLHF